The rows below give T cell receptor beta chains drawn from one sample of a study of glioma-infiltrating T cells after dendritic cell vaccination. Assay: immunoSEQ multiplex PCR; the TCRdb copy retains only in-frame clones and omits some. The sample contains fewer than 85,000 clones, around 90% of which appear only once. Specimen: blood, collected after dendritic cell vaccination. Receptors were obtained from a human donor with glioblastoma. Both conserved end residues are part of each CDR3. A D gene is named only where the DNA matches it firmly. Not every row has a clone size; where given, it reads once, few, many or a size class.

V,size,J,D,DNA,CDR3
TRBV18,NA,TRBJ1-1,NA,TGTGCCAGCACCCGGGACGAGGACAGACTAAACACTGAAGCTTTCTTT,CASTRDEDRLNTEAFF
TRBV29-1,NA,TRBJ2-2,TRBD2,TGCAGCGACCTTGGACTAGCGGGAATGAACACCGGGGAGCTGTTTTTT,CSDLGLAGMNTGELFF
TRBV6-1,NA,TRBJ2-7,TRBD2,TGTGCCAGCAGTGAAGGACTAGCGGGAGTATACGAGCAGTACTTC,CASSEGLAGVYEQYF
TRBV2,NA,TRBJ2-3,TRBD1,TGTGCCAGCAGTGAAATTACAGGGGGGATAGGAGATACGCAGTATTTT,CASSEITGGIGDTQYF
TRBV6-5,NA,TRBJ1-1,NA,TGTGCCAGCAGTTACCCCGGAGCGGCGAACACTGAAGCTTTCTTT,CASSYPGAANTEAFF
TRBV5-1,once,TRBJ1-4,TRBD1,TGCGCCAGCAGCCTGGACAGGGGCGGCGAAAAACTGTTTTTT,CASSLDRGGEKLFF
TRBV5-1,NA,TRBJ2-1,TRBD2,TGCGCCAGCAGCTTGTCTGCTAGCGGAGTGTACAATGAGCAGTTCTTC,CASSLSASGVYNEQFF
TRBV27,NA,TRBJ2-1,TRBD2,TGTGCCAGCAGTTTATCTAGCGGGAGGCCCCACAATGAGCAGTTCTTC,CASSLSSGRPHNEQFF
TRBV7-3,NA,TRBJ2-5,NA,TGTGCCAGCAGCTTAGGGGGGAGGGAGACCCAGTACTTC,CASSLGGRETQYF
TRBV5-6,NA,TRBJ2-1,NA,TGTGCCAGCAGCTTACGACTACAGAGCTCCTACAATGAGCAGTTCTTC,CASSLRLQSSYNEQFF
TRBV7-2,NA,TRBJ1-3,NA,TGTGCCAGCAGCCCCGGGACAAGCGGAAACACCATATATTTT,CASSPGTSGNTIYF
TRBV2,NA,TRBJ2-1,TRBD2,TGTGCCAGCAGTGGGACTAGCGGACACTACAATGAGCAGTTCTTC,CASSGTSGHYNEQFF
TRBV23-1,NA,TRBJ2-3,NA,TGCGCCAGCAGTCGGGAAGGGAGGCACACAGATACGCAGTATTTT,CASSREGRHTDTQYF
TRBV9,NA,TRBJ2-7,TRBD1,TGTGCCAGCAGCGCGGGACAGGTGCCCTCCTACGAGCAGTACTTC,CASSAGQVPSYEQYF
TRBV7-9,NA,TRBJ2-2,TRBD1,TGTGCCAGCAGCTTTGGACAGGGGGATGCCGGGGAGCTGTTTTTT,CASSFGQGDAGELFF
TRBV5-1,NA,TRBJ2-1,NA,TGCGCCAGCAGCTTTAATGCGGACGGGAACGAGCAGTTCTTC,CASSFNADGNEQFF
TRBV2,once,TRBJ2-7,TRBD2,TGTGCCAGCAGTGGCCGGACTAGCGGGACCTCCTACGAGCAGTACTTC,CASSGRTSGTSYEQYF
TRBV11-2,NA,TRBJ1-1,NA,TGTGCCAGCAGCTCTACCGGTCGGACACATCGATATACTGAAGCTTTCTTT,CASSSTGRTHRYTEAFF
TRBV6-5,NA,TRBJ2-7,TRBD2,TGTGCCAGCAGAGAGGCGGGGGGAAAGATTTACGAGCAGTACTTC,CASREAGGKIYEQYF
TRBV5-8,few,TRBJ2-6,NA,TGTGCCAGCAGCTTAGAACTACCTGGGGCCAACGTCCTGACTTTC,CASSLELPGANVLTF
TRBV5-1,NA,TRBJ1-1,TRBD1,TGCGCCAGCAGCTGGGACAGCCTGAACACTGAAGCTTTCTTT,CASSWDSLNTEAFF
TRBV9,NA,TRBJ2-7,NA,TGTGCCAGCAGCGTAGGGGCGTCCTACGAGCAGTACTTC,CASSVGASYEQYF
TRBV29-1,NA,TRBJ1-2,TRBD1,TGCAGCGGGGGACAGGGATTGGGCGGCTACACCTTC,CSGGQGLGGYTF
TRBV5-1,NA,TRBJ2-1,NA,TGCGCCAGCAGCCGACCCCAAGGACGGGACTCCTACAATGAGCAGTTCTTC,CASSRPQGRDSYNEQFF
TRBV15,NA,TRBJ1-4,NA,TGTGCCACCAGCAGAGATCGTGTAGCGGAAAAACTGTTTTTT,CATSRDRVAEKLFF
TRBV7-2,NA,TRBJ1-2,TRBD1,TGTGCCAGCAGCCCCACCACAGGGGGCGGAACAGTAGACTATGGCTACACCTTC,CASSPTTGGGTVDYGYTF
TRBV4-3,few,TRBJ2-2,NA,TGCGCCAGCAGGGGAGGGAACACCGGGGAGCTGTTTTTT,CASRGGNTGELFF
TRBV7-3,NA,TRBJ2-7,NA,TGTGCCAGCAGCCCCATAGGGGGGGAGGGCGAGCAGTACTTC,CASSPIGGEGEQYF